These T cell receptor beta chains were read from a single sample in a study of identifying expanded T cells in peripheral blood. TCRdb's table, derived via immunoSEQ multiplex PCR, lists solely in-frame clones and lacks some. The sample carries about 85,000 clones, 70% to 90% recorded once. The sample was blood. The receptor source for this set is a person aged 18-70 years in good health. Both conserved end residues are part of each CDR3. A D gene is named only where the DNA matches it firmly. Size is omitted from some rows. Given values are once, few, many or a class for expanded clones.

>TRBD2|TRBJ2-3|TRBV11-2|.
CASSRLLAGGRDTQYF
TGTGCCAGCAGCCGACTTCTAGCGGGGGGAAGGGATACGCAGTATTTT
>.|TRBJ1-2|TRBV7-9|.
CASSLGGVYGYTF
TGTGCCAGCAGCTTAGGGGGTGTTTATGGCTACACCTTC
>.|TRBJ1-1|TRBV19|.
CASSIVKTSEAFF
TGTGCCAGTAGTATAGTAAAGACCAGTGAAGCTTTCTTT
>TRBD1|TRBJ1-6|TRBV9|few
CASSPGQGNNSPLHF
TGTGCCAGCAGCCCCGGACAGGGGAATAATTCACCCCTCCACTTT
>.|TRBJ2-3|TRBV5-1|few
CASSLTSTDTQYF
TGCGCCAGCAGCTTGACTAGCACAGATACGCAGTATTTT
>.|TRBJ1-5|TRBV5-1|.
CASSLGGGNQPQHF
TGCGCCAGCAGCTTGGGAGGTGGCAATCAGCCCCAGCATTTT
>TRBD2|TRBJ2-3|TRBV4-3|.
CASSQEAGGTGQYF
TGCGCCAGCAGCCAAGAAGCGGGGGGAACGGGGCAGTATTTT
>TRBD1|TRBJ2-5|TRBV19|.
CASSRDRGGEETQYF
TGTGCCAGTAGTAGAGACAGGGGCGGGGAGGAGACCCAGTACTTC
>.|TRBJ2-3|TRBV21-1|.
CATSDRRTDTQYF
TGTGCCACCTCTGACAGGCGCACAGATACGCAGTATTTT
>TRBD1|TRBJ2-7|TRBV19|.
CASSPPTYSSQGGISYEQYF
TGTGCCAGTAGTCCTCCAACGTATTCCTCACAGGGGGGAATTTCCTACGAGCAGTACTTC
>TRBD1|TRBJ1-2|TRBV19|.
CASSMGQGSLYGYTF
TGTGCCAGTAGTATGGGACAGGGGTCTCTCTATGGCTACACCTTC
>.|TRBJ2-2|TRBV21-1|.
CASSTYRGRTGELFF
TGTGCCAGCAGCACCTACAGGGGGCGCACCGGGGAGCTGTTTTTT
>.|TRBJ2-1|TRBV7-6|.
CASSLANRLGGSYNEQFF
TGTGCCAGCAGCTTAGCGAATCGCCTAGGTGGCTCCTACAATGAGCAGTTCTTC
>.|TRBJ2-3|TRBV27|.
CASSPPGDTQYF
TGTGCCAGCAGTCCCCCTGGAGATACGCAGTATTTT
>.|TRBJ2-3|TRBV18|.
CASSPGTDTQYF
TGTGCCAGCTCACCAGGCACAGATACGCAGTATTTT
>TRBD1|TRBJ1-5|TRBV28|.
CASSFGQGALYSNQPQHF
TGTGCCAGCAGTTTCGGACAGGGCGCCCTATATAGCAATCAGCCCCAGCATTTT
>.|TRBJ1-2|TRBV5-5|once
CASSFAKANYGYTF
TGTGCCAGCAGCTTCGCCAAAGCTAACTATGGCTACACCTTC
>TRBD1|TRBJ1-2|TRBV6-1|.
CASNRGQRGYTF
TGTGCCAGCAACAGGGGGCAAAGAGGCTACACCTTC